Listed below are T cell receptor beta chains from one sample, sequenced in a study of blood T cell repertoires in COVID-19. The data were produced by immunoSEQ multiplex PCR, yet TCRdb's version contains in-frame clones alone and is incomplete. The sample records about 100,000 clones, roughly nine tenths being singletons. The sample was peripheral blood. All receptors come from a man in his sixties with acute or convalescent COVID-19. Each CDR3 is given with its conserved first and last residue.

>TRBJ2-1|TRBV6-5
CASSYSGLAGEQFF
>TRBJ1-5|TRBV6-1
CASSETGETEPQHF
>TRBJ2-3|TRBV30
CAWSTTGVRYF
>TRBJ1-1|TRBV27
CASGTHNTEAFF
>TRBJ1-4|TRBV30
CAWKADRGARTNEKLFF
>TRBJ2-7|TRBV7-9
CASSPGGSFYEQYF
>TRBJ2-5|TRBV7-3
CASSLSGTGGETQYF
>TRBJ1-1|TRBV9
CASSVVQDLNTEAFF
>TRBJ1-5|TRBV19
CASSLARVVGNQPQHF
>TRBJ1-5|TRBV18
CASSQGGDQPQHF
>TRBJ1-1|TRBV19
CASGSITRDTEAFF
>TRBJ1-3|TRBV7-9
CASSFGGLKNTIYF
>TRBJ2-3|TRBV19
CASSIIAGSTDTQYF
>TRBJ2-7|TRBV6-6
CATQGGYEQYF
>TRBJ1-1|TRBV5-1
CASSPQTGVANTEAFF
>TRBJ2-3|TRBV5-4
CASSLESGSADTQYF
>TRBJ1-2|TRBV7-9
CASSPTGQNPYGYTF
>TRBJ2-1|TRBV5-4
CASSRGPGTSSHNEQFF
>TRBJ1-4|TRBV7-2
CASSLYTTNEKLFF
>TRBJ1-6|TRBV27
CASRPLAGAPNSPLHF
>TRBJ2-7|TRBV7-8
CASSLAGGGTNYEQYF
>TRBJ2-1|TRBV27
CASSPQGALGNEQFF
>TRBJ2-1|TRBV19
CASTSYNEQFF
>TRBJ1-2|TRBV3-1/TRBV3-2
CASSRTGGWYGYTF
>TRBJ2-1|TRBV24-1
CATETGKSYNEQFF
>TRBJ1-6|TRBV6-5
CASRRGGNSPLHF
>TRBJ2-7|TRBV7-8
CASSSTGRTSFYEQYF
>TRBJ1-6|TRBV3-1/TRBV3-2
CASSQLSGTGRSSPLHF
>TRBJ1-2|TRBV6-4
CASAPSGQAYGYTF
>TRBJ2-1|TRBV5-1
CASSWAPAGGRNEQFF
>TRBJ1-3|TRBV7-3
CASSEGASNSGNTIYF
>TRBJ2-5|TRBV12-5
CASGLFGGYQETQYF
>TRBJ1-1|TRBV5-1
CASSGSGLNTEAFF
>TRBJ1-2|TRBV4-2
CASSQPGFYGYTF
>TRBJ2-5|TRBV9
CASTMGGEETQYF
>TRBJ1-5|TRBV28
CASSFLGFFPYLRGLNQPQHF
>TRBJ1-3|TRBV6-6
CASSPQGNTIYF
>TRBJ1-2|TRBV27
CASSSLSTGTYGYTF
>TRBJ1-1|TRBV9
CASSVLDTPMNTEAFF
>TRBJ2-1|TRBV5-5
CASSLGLRYNEQFF
>TRBJ1-1|TRBV6-2/TRBV6-3
CASSQDRANTEAFF
>TRBJ1-1|TRBV20-1
CSASAGTVMNTEAFF
>TRBJ2-5|TRBV7-2
CASSLVAGEGETQYF
>TRBJ2-3|TRBV19
CASSGRLDTQYF
>TRBJ2-7|TRBV23-1
CASSQSPRRYF
>TRBJ2-1|TRBV30
CAWSPSLSGQGNEQFF
>TRBJ2-2|TRBV28
CASSSRTGTNTGELFF
>TRBJ1-2|TRBV5-8
CASRRGTGGASFTTEYGYTF
>TRBJ1-1|TRBV5-4
CASSFGRQGGLVNTEAFF
>TRBJ1-4|TRBV28
CASKDRGRRTNEKLFF
>TRBJ2-3|TRBV11-2
CASSIRGTTDTQYF
>TRBJ1-2|TRBV28
CASSSSPLNYGYTF
>TRBJ1-1|TRBV30
CAWSALRQGIYDNTEAFF
>TRBJ2-3|TRBV11-3
CASSSGLPDTQYF
>TRBJ2-7|TRBV19
CASSIATGQGLGEQYF